This entry lists 25 T cell receptor beta chains sequenced from one sample in a study of blood T cell repertoires in COVID-19. Clones were sequenced by immunoSEQ multiplex PCR, and TCRdb holds only the in-frame ones, with some missing. Of 140,000 to 150,000 clones in the sample, over 80% were seen once. The specimen was peripheral blood. The receptor source for this set is a man aged 50 to 59 who had recovered from COVID-19.

This clone was seen a handful of times. In DNA, the CDR3 is TGCAGCGTTGTCCTGACAGGGGCCTACGAGCAGTACTTC. The encoded protein is CSVVLTGAYEQYF. The rearrangement joins TRBV29-1 to TRBJ2-7, with 8 bases lining up with TRBD1. Unmatched junction bases numbered 4, after V lost 4 bases and J lost 2 bases. There are 13 residues in the CDR3. Germline V gives CDR1 SQVTM, CDR2 ANQGSEA.

This chain joins TRBV11-3 and TRBJ1-1; D may be TRBD1 (5 bases). This CDR3 is built from 16 residues. Trimming shortened V by 2 bases and J by 6 bases, and 19 bases separated the two germline ends. The germline V gene has CDR1 SGHNT and CDR2 YENEEA. The CDR3 DNA reads as TGTGCCAGCAGCTTATATGGGGAGGGGATGGGGTCTGAAGCTTTCTTT. It codes for CASSLYGEGMGSEAFF.

This chain joins TRBV3-1 (or the pseudogene TRBV3-2) and TRBJ1-4, with D possibly matching TRBD1 (6 bases). Trimming removed 4 bases at V and 8 bases at J, with 17 bases between. Germline CDR1 LGHDT, CDR2 YNNKEL (reference sequence). This CDR3 has 15 residues. This CDR3 reads CASSPTRDIGEKLFF. In DNA, the CDR3 is TGTGCCAGCAGCCCGACCCGGGACATAGGAGAAAAACTGTTTTTT.

This sequence joins TRBV3-1 (or the pseudogene TRBV3-2) and TRBJ1-4, with TRBD1 matching 7 bases. This CDR3 has 14 residues. With 4 bases clipped from V and 4 bases from J, the junction kept 3 bases outside the gene matches. From germline, CDR1 is LGHDT and CDR2 YNNKEL (reference sequence). CDR3 amino acids: CASSRQGFNEKLFF. CDR3 DNA sequence: TGTGCCAGCAGCCGACAGGGCTTTAATGAAAAACTGTTTTTT.

V usage is TRBV14 and J usage is TRBJ2-3, with 9 positions matching TRBD2. Germline V CDR1 and CDR2: SGHDN, FVKESK. The CDR3 consists of 19 residues. The V and J ends lost 2 bases and 1 base, in that order; junction bases with no gene match: 13. The CDR3 region is CASSQFVSGRLTRTDTQYF. The CDR3 bases are TGTGCCAGCAGCCAATTCGTTAGCGGGAGACTTACTCGCACAGATACGCAGTATTTT.

This sequence joins TRBV7-9 and TRBJ2-5, with D perhaps matching TRBD2 (5 bases). Trimming shortened V by 5 bases and J by 5 bases, and 6 bases separated the two germline ends. CDR1 is SEHNR and CDR2 is FQNEAQ in the germline V gene (reference sequence). The CDR3 covers 11 residues. CDR3 sequence reads: CASSPGETQYF. Here the CDR3 DNA reads TGTGCCAGCAGCCCGGGGGAGACCCAGTACTTC.

The V gene is TRBV29-1, the J gene TRBJ2-1; 10 positions match TRBD1. V trimming: 6 bases; J trimming: 0 bases; junction bases outside the gene matches: 11. The CDR3 consists of 17 residues. Looked up from germline, CDR1 is SQVTM and CDR2 is ANQGSEA. Here the CDR3 DNA reads TGCAGCGTCCTGACAGGGGGCCTACCAAGCTCCTACAATGAGCAGTTCTTC. Translated, it gives CSVLTGGLPSSYNEQFF.

The chain carries TRBV6-2 or TRBV6-3 and TRBJ1-1, with 8 positions matching TRBD1. With 0 bases clipped from V and 6 bases from J, the junction kept 18 bases outside the gene matches. The CDR3 extends over 19 amino acids. Germline lookup yields CDR1 MNHEY and CDR2 SVGEGT. The CDR3, as DNA: TGTGCCAGCAGTTACTCGGGCAGGGGGCCTGAGCACAGTTTTCCTGAAGCTTTCTTT. As protein: CASSYSGRGPEHSFPEAFF.

V gene TRBV29-1 combines with J gene TRBJ2-7; D not resolved. The CDR3 has 11 residues. The germline V gene encodes CDR1 SQVTM and CDR2 ANQGSEA. V lost 5 bases and J 6 bases, leaving 11 bases between the germline ends. The CDR3 loop reads CSVLLVGEQYF. The CDR3 bases are TGCAGCGTTCTCCTAGTGGGCGAGCAGTACTTC.

This CDR3 is CASSLMGTGLNQPQHF. Here the CDR3 DNA reads TGTGCCAGCAGCTTAATGGGGACAGGGCTGAATCAGCCCCAGCATTTT. The chain is built from TRBV7-8 and TRBJ1-5, with 9 positions matching TRBD1. The CDR3 is made up of 16 amino acids. The germline V gene has CDR1 SGHVS and CDR2 FQNEAQ. Trimming cost V 2 bases and J 4 bases; bases outside gene matches: 6.

The chain's CDR3 is CASSPPTGGSNEQFF. For the CDR3, the DNA is TGTGCCAGCAGTCCGCCGACAGGGGGTAGCAATGAGCAGTTCTTC. V and J are TRBV6-5 and TRBJ2-1, with 9 bases that match TRBD1. There are 15 residues in the CDR3. Unmatched junction bases numbered 8, after V lost 5 bases and J lost 6 bases. CDR1 is MNHEY, CDR2 SVGAGI, per germline.

V usage is TRBV19 and J usage is TRBJ2-2, with 8 positions matching TRBD1. The CDR3 has 16 amino acids. CDR1 and CDR2 (germline): LNHDA, SQIVND (reference sequence). Germline trimming cut 3 bases from V and 2 bases from J; bases unmatched to any gene: 5. This CDR3 reads CASSIDRGGNTGELFF. In DNA form, the CDR3 reads TGTGCCAGTAGTATCGACAGGGGCGGCAACACCGGGGAGCTGTTTTTT. Filled out from reference TRBV19 and TRBJ2-2, the complete variable domain reads DGGITQSPKYLFRKEGQNVTLSCEQNLNHDAMYWYRQDPGQGLRLIYYSQIVNDFQKGDIAEGYSVSREKKESFPLTVTSAQKNPTAFYLCASSIDRGGNTGELFFGEGSRLTVL.

In this sample, this clone turned up once. This chain connects TRBV7-2 to TRBJ1-3, with D possibly matching TRBD1 (5 bases). V was pared by 1 base and J by 2 bases, with 12 bases between. Germline CDR1 SGHTA, CDR2 FQGNSA. The CDR3 length is 16 residues. The CDR3: CASSLVAGKTGNTIYF. The CDR3 bases are TGTGCCAGCAGCTTAGTGGCAGGGAAGACTGGAAACACCATATATTTT. Looking up the rest from reference TRBV7-2 and TRBJ1-3 gives the full variable domain: GAGVSQSPSNKVTEKGKDVELRCDPISGHTALYWYRQSLGQGLEFLIYFQGNSAPDKSGLPSDRFSAERTGGSVSTLTIQRTQQEDSAVYLCASSLVAGKTGNTIYFGEGSWLTVV.

This chain joins TRBV6-6 and TRBJ1-1; D ambiguous. CDR3 length: 16 residues. Deletions cut 0 bases from V and 4 bases from J, with 15 bases between. CDR1 is MNHNY, CDR2 SVGAGI, per germline (reference sequence). The CDR3 DNA reads TGTGCCAGCAGTTACTCGAGGTGGGAGGGAGGCACTGAAGCTTTCTTT. It specifies CASSYSRWEGGTEAFF.

This clone appeared a single time. The rearrangement uses TRBV6-5 and TRBJ2-1; 15 bases match TRBD2. V lost 4 bases to trimming and J lost 7 bases; unmatched junction nucleotides: 2. Germline-derived CDR1 and CDR2 are MNHEY and SVGAGI. CDR3 size: 15 residues. The CDR3 spells CASSSGLAGGNEQFF. CDR3 coding DNA: TGTGCCAGCAGTTCGGGACTAGCGGGGGGAAATGAGCAGTTCTTC.

This clone has a handful of counts. The chain carries TRBV6-1 and TRBJ2-1, with 9 nucleotides matching TRBD2. The CDR3 consists of 16 residues. CDR1 MNHNS and CDR2 SASEGT come from the germline V gene. The V segment lost 4 bases and the J segment 1 base; nucleotides outside the gene matches: 5. The CDR3 here is CASSVRRGGSYNEQFF. DNA of the CDR3: TGTGCCAGCAGTGTACGGCGGGGGGGGTCCTACAATGAGCAGTTCTTC.

The chain carries TRBV19 and TRBJ1-5, with 8 nucleotides matching TRBD1. Germline CDR1 reads LNHDA; CDR2 reads SQIVND (reference sequence). CDR3 length: 14 amino acids. With V trimmed by 6 bases and J by 4 bases, 5 bases remained unmatched. The CDR3 is CASRGTGENQPQHF. In DNA, the CDR3 is TGTGCCAGTAGAGGGACAGGTGAAAATCAGCCCCAGCATTTT.

The rearrangement links TRBV14 to TRBJ1-2; D call uncertain. In germline, CDR1 is SGHDN, CDR2 FVKESK. Trimming removed 4 bases at V and 2 bases at J, with 8 bases between. The CDR3 extends over 13 amino acids. The DNA of the CDR3 is TGTGCCAGCAGCCCCGACACAAACTATGGCTACACCTTC. Translation gives CASSPDTNYGYTF.

This clone has a single count. The chain has TRBV19 and TRBJ2-5, with D possibly TRBD2 on 7 matching bases. CDR3 size: 16 residues. The germline V gene has CDR1 LNHDA and CDR2 SQIVND (reference sequence). Trimming shortened V by 5 bases and J by 5 bases, and 21 bases separated the two germline ends. The CDR3 coding sequence is TGTGCCAGTAGTTCGCACGGAGGGGGGGATGGGGAGACCCAGTACTTC. Its protein is CASSSHGGGDGETQYF.

The chain carries TRBV11-2 and TRBJ1-4, with D possibly matching TRBD1 (6 bases). Trimming pared 3 bases from V and 4 bases from J, leaving 12 bases between. The germline CDR1 and CDR2 sequences are SGHAT and FQNNGV. The CDR3 covers 15 residues. The CDR3 region has the DNA TGTGCCAGCAGCTTTTCGACAGGTTTTAATGAAAAACTGTTTTTT. This sequence encodes CASSFSTGFNEKLFF.

The V gene is TRBV4-3, the J gene TRBJ1-4; TRBD1 agrees at 8 bases. CDR1 is LGHNA, CDR2 YSLEER, per germline. The CDR3 is 16 residues long. With 1 base clipped from V and 8 bases from J, the junction kept 9 bases outside the gene matches. CDR3 in DNA: TGCGCCAGCAGCCAAGGCCCGGGACAGGATAACGAAAAACTGTTTTTT. Protein product: CASSQGPGQDNEKLFF.

This chain links TRBV7-6 with TRBJ1-4; TRBD1 matches at 11 bases. The junction had 11 bases not matched to a gene; V was cut back by 1 base and J by 7 bases. CDR1 is SGHVS, CDR2 FNYEAQ, per germline. The CDR3 totals 18 residues. The chain's CDR3 is CASSLGLGQGVLGEKLFF. In DNA, the CDR3 is TGTGCCAGCAGCTTAGGTTTGGGACAGGGGGTCCTCGGTGAAAAACTGTTTTTT.

J is TRBJ1-2 and V is TRBV5-1, with TRBD1 identical over 7 bases. Germline V gives CDR1 SGHRS, CDR2 YFSETQ. The V and J ends lost 4 bases and 8 bases, in that order; junction bases with no gene match: 17. The CDR3 totals 16 residues. CDR3 coding DNA: TGCGCCAGCAGCCTAGGGACAGTTGTTGGTGGAAACGGCTACACCTTC. This sequence encodes CASSLGTVVGGNGYTF.

This chain uses TRBV7-2 with TRBJ1-6, with 8 positions matching TRBD1. The CDR3 has 16 residues. Germline V gene sequence: CDR1 SGHTA, CDR2 FQGNSA. The ends lost 1 base at V and 10 bases at J; junction bases unmatched: 9. Here the CDR3 reads CASSLVPTGEGSPLHF. The CDR3 nucleotides are TGTGCCAGCAGCTTAGTTCCGACAGGGGAAGGGTCACCCCTCCACTTT. Supplemented by reference TRBV7-2 and TRBJ1-6, the full variable domain reads GAGVSQSPSNKVTEKGKDVELRCDPISGHTALYWYRQSLGQGLEFLIYFQGNSAPDKSGLPSDRFSAERTGGSVSTLTIQRTQQEDSAVYLCASSLVPTGEGSPLHFGNGTRLTVT.

The chain employs TRBV6-6 and TRBJ2-7, with D possibly TRBD2 on 5 matching bases. V lost 6 bases and J lost 5, with 20 bases in between. In germline, CDR1 is MNHNY, CDR2 SVGAGI (reference sequence). This CDR3 contains 15 residues. CDR3 loop: CASRSQERLRDEQYF. CDR3 in DNA: TGTGCCAGCAGGTCCCAAGAGCGGCTTAGGGACGAGCAGTACTTC.